These 11 T cell receptor beta chains originate from one sample sequenced in a study of radiation and T cells in renal cell carcinoma. Using immunoSEQ multiplex PCR, the repertoire was profiled, and TCRdb retains in-frame clones only, with some absent. Among 70,000 to 95,000 clones, approximately 83% were seen once, and the ten largest hold around 5.8%. Time point given: baseline pretreatment blood. This sample's treatment: 15 Gy SBRT to primary tumor, nephrectomy 4 weeks later. Sequences were derived from blood, sampled from a patient whose treatment included radiotherapy and nephrectomy. The receptors shown here come from a man aged 55 to 70 with renal cell carcinoma.

J is TRBJ2-5 and V is TRBV11-2, with 10 positions matching TRBD2. The CDR3 runs 16 residues. V was clipped by 5 bases and J by 2 bases; unmatched bases: 8. CDR1 SGHAT and CDR2 FQNNGV come from the germline V gene. CDR3 sequence: CASSPGLADFQETQYF. CDR3 DNA: TGTGCCAGCAGCCCCGGACTAGCGGATTTTCAAGAGACCCAGTACTTC.

V gene TRBV11-3 combines with J gene TRBJ2-5; TRBD2 aligns across 7 bases. The junction had 5 bases not matched to a gene; V was cut back by 5 bases and J by 2 bases. Germline CDR1 reads SGHNT; CDR2 reads YENEEA. This CDR3 has 14 residues. The CDR3 coding sequence is TGTGCCAGCAGCCGCCGTAGCGGGCAAGAGACCCAGTACTTC. This codes for CASSRRSGQETQYF.

The V gene is TRBV2, the J gene TRBJ2-1; 7 bases agree with TRBD1. The ends lost 7 bases at V and 0 bases at J; junction bases unmatched: 9. The CDR3 covers 16 residues. CDR1 is SNHLY and CDR2 is FYNNEI in the germline V gene. The CDR3: CASTGRGTSSYNEQFF. Written as DNA, the CDR3 is TGTGCCAGCACCGGCAGGGGGACAAGCTCCTACAATGAGCAGTTCTTC.

The rearrangement links TRBV27 to TRBJ2-2; D perhaps matches TRBD1 (6 bases). Per germline, CDR1 MNHEY and CDR2 SMNVEV (reference sequence). The CDR3 has 15 residues. Between the trimmed V and J ends, which lost 5 bases and 2 bases, there was a span of 12 bases. The CDR3 DNA follows: TGTGCCAGCAGTGGGGACAACTTAAACACCGGGGAGCTGTTTTTT. It is translated as CASSGDNLNTGELFF.

The chain recombines TRBV28 with TRBJ2-2; 8 positions match TRBD1. The CDR3 is 16 residues long. Trimming cost V 5 bases and J 3 bases; bases outside gene matches: 8. CDR1 is MDHEN, CDR2 SYDVKM, per germline. CDR3 in amino acids: CASSDPRGRDTGELFF. In DNA form, the CDR3 reads TGTGCCAGCAGTGATCCCAGGGGGCGGGACACCGGGGAGCTGTTTTTT. Complete variable domain (other parts from reference TRBV28 and TRBJ2-2): DVKVTQSSRYLVKRTGEKVFLECVQDMDHENMFWYRQDPGLGLRLIYFSYDVKMKEKGDIPEGYSVSREKKERFSLILESASTNQTSMYLCASSDPRGRDTGELFFGEGSRLTVL.

The rearrangement links TRBV6-1 to TRBJ1-2; D gene ambiguous. This CDR3 is built from 12 residues. Trimming cost V 0 bases and J 8 bases, with 7 bases left between them. The germline CDR1 and CDR2 sequences are MNHNS and SASEGT. As DNA, the CDR3 is TGTGCCAGCAGTGAAGCGTTGGGGGGCTACACCTTC. It is translated as CASSEALGGYTF.

V and J are TRBV4-1 and TRBJ1-5; D remains ambiguous. The V and J ends lost 0 bases and 5 bases respectively, with 5 bases between them. This CDR3 spans 13 amino acids. Germline values: CDR1 MGHRA, CDR2 YSYEKL. CDR3 coding DNA: TGCGCCAGCAGCCAAGAGGGTTATCAGCCCCAGCATTTT. Amino acid sequence: CASSQEGYQPQHF.

The rearrangement links TRBV14 to TRBJ1-1; D call uncertain. V was shortened by 0 bases and J by 8 bases, with 13 bases between the two germline ends. This CDR3 region has 14 residues. Germline V lookup: CDR1 SGHDN, CDR2 FVKESK. The CDR3 here is CASSQDPRHREAFF. The CDR3 region has the DNA TGTGCCAGCAGCCAAGACCCTCGACACCGCGAAGCTTTCTTT.

This chain links TRBV5-6 with TRBJ2-6; D is possibly TRBD1 (6 bases). V was pared by 4 bases and J by 0 bases, with 14 bases between. The CDR3 contains 17 residues. Germline loops: CDR1 SGHDT, CDR2 YYEEEE. As DNA, the CDR3 is TGTGCCAGCAGCCACAGACAGGCATACTCTGGGGCCAACGTCCTGACTTTC. As protein: CASSHRQAYSGANVLTF.

J is TRBJ2-3 and V is TRBV6-1; D uncertain. The germline V gene encodes CDR1 MNHNS and CDR2 SASEGT. V gave up 3 bases and J gave up 2 bases, with 9 bases separating them. The CDR3 is 14 residues long. CDR3 DNA sequence: TGTGCCAGCAGTGAGAGTGGAGCCACAGATACGCAGTATTTT. Translating gives CASSESGATDTQYF.

The rearrangement joins TRBV28 to TRBJ1-5, with TRBD1 as a possible D gene (6 bases). In germline, CDR1 is MDHEN, CDR2 SYDVKM. The CDR3 totals 14 residues. The V end was cut by 7 bases, the J end by 8 bases, with 18 bases between. The CDR3 sequence: CASNTLGGPEPQHF. CDR3 coding DNA: TGTGCCAGCAACACCCTTGGGGGGCCGGAGCCCCAGCATTTT.